These 21 T cell receptor beta chains share one sample of origin, sequenced in a study of OX40 agonist ivuxolimab in advanced cancers. Data came from immunoSEQ multiplex PCR; TCRdb stores just in-frame clones and leaves some out. This sample has around 55,000 clones, with approximately 83% found just once. The material was CD4+ or CD8+ T cells sorted from blood, obtained in a trial of the OX40 agonist ivuxolimab. The source is an adult with an advanced solid tumor such as melanoma, head and neck, liver or kidney cancer.

The chain couples TRBV6-1 to TRBJ1-5; tentatively, D is TRBD1 (5 bases). The germline V gene encodes CDR1 MNHNS and CDR2 SASEGT. V was shortened by 5 bases and J by 5 bases, with 16 bases between the two germline ends. This CDR3 is built from 15 residues. The CDR3 is CASSSTGPGDQPQHF. As DNA, the CDR3 is TGTGCCAGCAGTTCCACAGGTCCCGGGGATCAGCCCCAGCATTTT.

This chain connects TRBV6-1 to TRBJ2-7, with unresolved D. Between the trimmed V and J ends, which lost 3 bases and 0 bases, there was a span of 12 bases. Per germline, CDR1 MNHNS and CDR2 SASEGT. The CDR3 contains 15 residues. CDR3 residues: CASSEVAPVSYEQYF. The CDR3 DNA sequence: TGTGCCAGCAGTGAGGTGGCTCCCGTCTCCTACGAGCAGTACTTC.

V is TRBV28 and J is TRBJ1-1; 7 bases map to TRBD1. This CDR3 has 14 amino acids. In germline, CDR1 is MDHEN, CDR2 SYDVKM. Unmatched junction bases numbered 10, after V lost 6 bases and J lost 6 bases. The CDR3 DNA sequence: TGTGCCAGCAGCACGACAGGGACTTTGGCTGAAGCTTTCTTT. It encodes CASSTTGTLAEAFF.

The chain recombines TRBV27 with TRBJ1-2, with D possibly being TRBD1 (6 bases). The V gene lost 3 bases and the J gene lost 8 bases, with 19 bases spanning the gap. The CDR3 is 15 residues long. Germline CDR1 reads MNHEY; CDR2 reads SMNVEV (reference sequence). DNA of the CDR3: TGTGCCAGCAGTTTGTTCCCGGACAGCATGCAGGGCTACACCTTC. This translates into CASSLFPDSMQGYTF.

Only a few counts were recorded for this clone. The genes are TRBV7-9 and TRBJ1-1; D possibly corresponds to TRBD1 (6 bases). Germline values: CDR1 SEHNR, CDR2 FQNEAQ (reference sequence). The V end lost 0 bases, the J end lost 6 bases, and 11 bases lay between the germline ends. This CDR3 has 14 amino acids. The CDR3 DNA reads as TGTGCCAGCAGCTTAGCGCTTGGGGGCGCTGAAGCTTTCTTT. This gives the protein CASSLALGGAEAFF.

The chain joins TRBV13 to TRBJ1-3, with TRBD1 identical over 7 bases. Unmatched junction bases numbered 13, after V lost 4 bases and J lost 4 bases. Per the germline V gene, CDR1 is PRHDT and CDR2 is FYEKMQ (reference sequence). The length of the CDR3 is 17 residues. In DNA, the CDR3 is TGTGCCAGCAGCTCGGATACGGACAGGATGGCCGGAAACACCATATATTTT. Encoded protein: CASSSDTDRMAGNTIYF.

A few counts support this clone. The chain couples TRBV7-8 to TRBJ2-7; TRBD1 matches 7 bases. The trim removed 5 bases at V and 7 bases at J, leaving 5 bases unmatched. Germline values: CDR1 SGHVS, CDR2 FQNEAQ. The CDR3 totals 12 residues. For the CDR3, the DNA is TGTGCCAGCAGCCGAACAGGGGAGGAGCAGTACTTC. Translating it yields CASSRTGEEQYF.

CDR3 bases: TGTGCCAGCAGCTCCGGGACAGGGGAATTCTACGAGCAGTACTTC. This codes for CASSSGTGEFYEQYF. V gene TRBV11-1 combines with J gene TRBJ2-7; 10 bases fit TRBD1. The CDR3 covers 15 residues. After removal of 4 bases from V and 3 bases from J, the junction contained 6 bases not matched to a gene. The germline V gene has CDR1 SGHAT and CDR2 FQDESV (reference sequence). The full variable domain, completed using reference TRBV11-1 and TRBJ2-7, is EAEVAQSPRYKITEKSQAVAFWCDPISGHATLYWYRQILGQGPELLVQFQDESVVDDSQLPKDRFSAERLKGVDSTLKIQPAELGDSAMYLCASSSGTGEFYEQYFGPGTRLTVT.

The rearrangement joins TRBV6-4 to TRBJ1-1; tentative D call: TRBD1 (5 bases). The CDR3 contains 13 residues. V lost 6 bases to trimming and J lost 5 bases, with 13 bases between them. Looked up from germline, CDR1 is MRHNA and CDR2 is SNTAGT. The CDR3 nucleotides are TGTGCCAGCAGCCGGACACCTCGGACTGAAGCTTTCTTT. Its protein product is CASSRTPRTEAFF.

The J gene is TRBJ1-2, the V gene TRBV4-3; possible D gene TRBD1, 6 bases. Germline CDR1 is LGHNA and CDR2 is YSLEER. V was pared by 3 bases and J by 6 bases, with 17 bases between. The CDR3 length is 15 residues. The CDR3 nucleotides read TGCGCCAGCAGCCAGGGGGTACTGGGGGGCGATGGCTACACCTTC. Its translation is CASSQGVLGGDGYTF.

The chain employs TRBV9 and TRBJ1-3; the D gene is possibly TRBD1 (5 bases). Germline V lookup: CDR1 SGDLS, CDR2 YYNGEE. The CDR3 sequence is 16 residues long. V lost 2 bases and J lost 1, with 13 bases in between. Here the CDR3 reads CASSVGGRPSGNTIYF. CDR3 in DNA: TGTGCCAGCAGCGTCGGGGGACGTCCGTCTGGAAACACCATATATTTT.

The rearrangement links TRBV7-6 to TRBJ2-7, with D perhaps assigned TRBD1 or TRBD2 (6 bases each). The CDR3 sequence is 14 residues long. The germline CDR1 and CDR2 sequences are SGHVS and FNYEAQ. V lost 5 bases and J 4 bases, leaving 15 bases between the germline ends. The CDR3 DNA follows: TGTGCCAGCAGCCCTTTGGGGGGCATATACGAGCAGTACTTC. Translating gives CASSPLGGIYEQYF.

V and J are TRBV7-6 and TRBJ2-2; D remains unclear. The CDR3 spans 13 residues. Germline loops: CDR1 SGHVS, CDR2 FNYEAQ. Trimming removed 1 base at V and 7 bases at J, with 7 bases between. As DNA, the CDR3 is TGTGCCAGCAGCTTAGGTGGAGACGGGGAGCTGTTTTTT. The encoded protein is CASSLGGDGELFF.

In its sample, this clone was seen a few times. The chain has TRBV9 and TRBJ1-2; 8 bases are shared with TRBD1. Germline CDR1 reads SGDLS; CDR2 reads YYNGEE. CDR3 length: 15 residues. After removal of 2 bases from V and 4 bases from J, the junction contained 7 bases not matched to a gene. This CDR3 is CASSVLLTGGYGYTF. CDR3 DNA sequence: TGTGCCAGCAGCGTCCTATTAACAGGGGGCTATGGCTACACCTTC.

CDR3 sequence reads: CASRLIRGPTYEQYF. In nucleotides, the CDR3 is TGTGCCAGCAGGTTGATTAGGGGGCCCACCTACGAGCAGTACTTC. This rearrangement joins TRBV6-6 to TRBJ2-7; TRBD1 matches 7 bases. V was clipped by 6 bases and J by 2 bases; unmatched bases: 10. This CDR3 is built from 15 residues. CDR1 is MNHNY and CDR2 is SVGAGI in the germline V gene (reference sequence).

V and J are TRBV7-7 and TRBJ2-1; 8 bases agree with TRBD1. The V and J ends lost 5 bases and 0 bases, in that order; junction bases with no gene match: 15. Germline assignment: CDR1 SSHAT and CDR2 FNYEAQ (reference sequence). The CDR3 consists of 19 residues. CDR3 coding DNA: TGTGCCAGCAGCGGAGGTGGGACAGGACCCAAAAGCTCCTACAATGAGCAGTTCTTC. Encoded protein: CASSGGGTGPKSSYNEQFF.

The chain couples TRBV10-3 to TRBJ1-1; D is possibly TRBD1 (5 bases). Germline CDR1 and CDR2: ENHRY and SYGVKD. This CDR3 has 14 amino acids. V gave up 5 bases and J gave up 5 bases, with 15 bases separating them. This chain's CDR3 is CAISLPGGGTEAFF. The CDR3 DNA reads TGTGCCATCAGTTTACCCGGGGGAGGGACTGAAGCTTTCTTT.

The chain's CDR3 is CASSPGSAYEQYF. Written as DNA, the CDR3 is TGTGCCAGCAGCCCAGGGTCCGCCTACGAGCAGTACTTC. The J gene is TRBJ2-7, the V gene TRBV14; D may be TRBD1 (5 bases). Germline V gene sequence: CDR1 SGHDN, CDR2 FVKESK. V was shortened by 4 bases and J by 2 bases, with 9 bases between the two germline ends. The CDR3 contains 13 residues.

The rearrangement joins TRBV4-2 to TRBJ2-2, with TRBD1 identical over 11 bases. The germline V gene has CDR1 LGHNA and CDR2 YNFKEQ. Trimming at V came to 4 bases and at J to 6 bases, leaving 4 bases not matched to a gene. CDR3 length: 15 amino acids. CDR3 amino acids: CASSLGTGGPGELFF. The CDR3 DNA is TGTGCCAGCAGCCTCGGGACAGGGGGACCCGGGGAGCTGTTTTTT.

The chain combines TRBV7-6 with TRBJ1-1, with D hard to call. The V end was cut by 4 bases, the J end by 0 bases, with 6 bases between. This CDR3 spans 13 amino acids. Germline CDR1 reads SGHVS; CDR2 reads FNYEAQ. CDR3 residues: CASSSTLNTEAFF. The CDR3 nucleotides read TGTGCCAGCAGCTCCACTTTGAACACTGAAGCTTTCTTT.

V gene TRBV7-9 combines with J gene TRBJ2-7; 8 nucleotides match TRBD1. V was pared by 5 bases and J by 6 bases, with 3 bases of the junction left unmatched. Looked up from germline, CDR1 is SEHNR and CDR2 is FQNEAQ (reference sequence). This CDR3 contains 12 residues. The CDR3 here is CASSLDRAEQYF. CDR3 nucleotides: TGTGCCAGCAGCCTGGACAGGGCCGAGCAGTACTTC.